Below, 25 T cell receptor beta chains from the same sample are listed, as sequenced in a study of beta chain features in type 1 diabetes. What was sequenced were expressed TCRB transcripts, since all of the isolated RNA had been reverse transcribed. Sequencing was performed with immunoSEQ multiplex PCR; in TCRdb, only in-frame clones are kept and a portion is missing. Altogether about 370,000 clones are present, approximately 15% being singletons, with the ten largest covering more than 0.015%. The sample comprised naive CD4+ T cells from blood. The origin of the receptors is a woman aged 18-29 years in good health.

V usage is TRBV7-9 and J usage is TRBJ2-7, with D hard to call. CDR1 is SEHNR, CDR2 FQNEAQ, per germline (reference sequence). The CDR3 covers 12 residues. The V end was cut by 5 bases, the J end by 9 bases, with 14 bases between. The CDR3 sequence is CASSRSNRAQYF. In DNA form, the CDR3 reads TGTGCCAGCAGCCGTTCTAACCGAGCGCAGTACTTC.

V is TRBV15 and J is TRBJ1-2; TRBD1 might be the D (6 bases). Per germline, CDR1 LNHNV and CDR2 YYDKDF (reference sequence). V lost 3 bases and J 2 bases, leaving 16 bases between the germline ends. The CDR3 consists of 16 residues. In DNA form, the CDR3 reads TGTGCCACCAGCAGGGCCTTGGGACAAGAAAACTATGGCTACACCTTC. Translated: CATSRALGQENYGYTF.

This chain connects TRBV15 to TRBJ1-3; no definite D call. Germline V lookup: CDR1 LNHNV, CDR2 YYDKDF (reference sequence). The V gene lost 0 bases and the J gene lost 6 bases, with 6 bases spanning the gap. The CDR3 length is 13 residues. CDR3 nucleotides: TGTGCCACCAGCAGAGATCGAGCAAACACCATATATTTT. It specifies CATSRDRANTIYF.

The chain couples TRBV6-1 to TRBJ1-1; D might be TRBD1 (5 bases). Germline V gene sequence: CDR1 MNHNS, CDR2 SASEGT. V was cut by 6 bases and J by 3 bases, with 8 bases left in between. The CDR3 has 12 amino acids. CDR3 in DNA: TGTGCCAGCAGGGACATAGACACTGAAGCTTTCTTT. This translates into CASRDIDTEAFF.

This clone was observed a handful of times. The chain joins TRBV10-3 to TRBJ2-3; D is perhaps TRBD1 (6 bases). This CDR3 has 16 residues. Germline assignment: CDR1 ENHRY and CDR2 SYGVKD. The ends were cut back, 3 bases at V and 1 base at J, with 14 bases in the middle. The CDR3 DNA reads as TGTGCCATCAGTGAAAGGGGGAGTAGCGGCACAGATACGCAGTATTTT. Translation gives CAISERGSSGTDTQYF.

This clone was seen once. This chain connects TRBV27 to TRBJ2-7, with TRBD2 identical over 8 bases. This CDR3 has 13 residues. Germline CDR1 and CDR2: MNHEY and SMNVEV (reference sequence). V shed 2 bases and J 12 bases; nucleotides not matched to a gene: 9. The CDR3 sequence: CASSLRTGLAGYF. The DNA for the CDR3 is TGTGCCAGCAGTTTACGGACCGGACTAGCTGGGTACTTC.

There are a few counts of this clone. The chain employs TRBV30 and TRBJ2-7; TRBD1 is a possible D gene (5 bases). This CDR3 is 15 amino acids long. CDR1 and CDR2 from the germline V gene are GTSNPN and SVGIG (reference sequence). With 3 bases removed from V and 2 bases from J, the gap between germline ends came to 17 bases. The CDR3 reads CAWRWGPVDTYEQYF. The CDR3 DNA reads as TGTGCCTGGAGATGGGGCCCCGTAGACACCTACGAGCAGTACTTC.

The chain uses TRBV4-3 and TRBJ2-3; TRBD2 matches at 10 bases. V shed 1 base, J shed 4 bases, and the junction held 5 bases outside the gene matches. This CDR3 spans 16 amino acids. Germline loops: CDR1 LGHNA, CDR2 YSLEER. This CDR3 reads CASSQATSGRPDTQYF. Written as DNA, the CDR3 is TGCGCCAGCAGCCAAGCGACTAGCGGGCGCCCAGATACGCAGTATTTT.

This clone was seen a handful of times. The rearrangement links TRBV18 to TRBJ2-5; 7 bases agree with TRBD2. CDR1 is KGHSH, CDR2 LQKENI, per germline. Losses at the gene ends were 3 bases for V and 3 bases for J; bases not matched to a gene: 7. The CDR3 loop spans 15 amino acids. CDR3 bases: TGTGCCAGCTCACCCCCGAGCCTAGCGGAAGAGACCCAGTACTTC. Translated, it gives CASSPPSLAEETQYF. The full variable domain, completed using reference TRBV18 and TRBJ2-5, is NAGVMQNPRHLVRRRGQEARLRCSPMKGHSHVYWYRQLPEEGLKFMVYLQKENIIDESGMPKERFSAEFPKEGPSILRIQQVVRGDSAAYFCASSPPSLAEETQYFGPGTRLLVL.

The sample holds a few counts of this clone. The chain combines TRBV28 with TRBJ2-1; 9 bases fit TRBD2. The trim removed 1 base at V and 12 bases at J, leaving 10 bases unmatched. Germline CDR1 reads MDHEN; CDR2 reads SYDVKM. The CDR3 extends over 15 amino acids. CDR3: CASSLLSSGTPAQFF. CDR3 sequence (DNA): TGTGCCAGCAGTTTATTGTCTAGCGGGACCCCAGCGCAGTTCTTC. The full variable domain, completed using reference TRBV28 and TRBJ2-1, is DVKVTQSSRYLVKRTGEKVFLECVQDMDHENMFWYRQDPGLGLRLIYFSYDVKMKEKGDIPEGYSVSREKKERFSLILESASTNQTSMYLCASSLLSSGTPAQFFGPGTRLTVL.

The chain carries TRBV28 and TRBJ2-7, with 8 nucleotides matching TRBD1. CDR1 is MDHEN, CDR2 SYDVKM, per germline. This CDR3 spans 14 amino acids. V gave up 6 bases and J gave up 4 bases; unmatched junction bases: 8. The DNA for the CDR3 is TGTGCCAGCAGAAATCCAGGGGGCTCTTACGAGCAGTACTTC. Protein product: CASRNPGGSYEQYF.

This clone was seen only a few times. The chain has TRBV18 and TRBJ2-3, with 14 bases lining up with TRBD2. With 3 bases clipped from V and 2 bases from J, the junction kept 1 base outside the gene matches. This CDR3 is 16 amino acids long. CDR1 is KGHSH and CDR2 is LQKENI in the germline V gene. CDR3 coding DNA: TGTGCCAGCTCACCGGGACTAGCGGGAGCCACAGATACGCAGTATTTT. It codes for CASSPGLAGATDTQYF.

CDR3 protein: CAWSVYRRGVIWDQPQHF. The DNA for the CDR3 is TGTGCCTGGAGTGTATATCGGCGCGGGGTAATTTGGGATCAGCCCCAGCATTTT. This rearrangement joins TRBV30 to TRBJ1-5; D is unresolved. The CDR3 covers 18 residues. Germline CDR1 and CDR2: GTSNPN and SVGIG (reference sequence). With 0 bases removed from V and 5 bases from J, the gap between germline ends came to 23 bases.

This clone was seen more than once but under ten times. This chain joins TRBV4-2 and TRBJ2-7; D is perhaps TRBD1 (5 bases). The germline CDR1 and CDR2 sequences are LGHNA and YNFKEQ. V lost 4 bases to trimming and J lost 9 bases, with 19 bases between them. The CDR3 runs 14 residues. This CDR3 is CASSPQGNYEAQYF. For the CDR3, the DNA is TGTGCCAGCAGCCCCCAGGGTAATTACGAGGCGCAGTACTTC.

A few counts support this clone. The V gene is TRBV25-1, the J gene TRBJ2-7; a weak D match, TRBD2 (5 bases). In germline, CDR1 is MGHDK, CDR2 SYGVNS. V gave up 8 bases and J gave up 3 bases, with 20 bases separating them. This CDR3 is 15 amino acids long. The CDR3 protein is CASSPHKSGSYEQYF. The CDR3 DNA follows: TGTGCCAGCTCGCCCCATAAGTCGGGAAGCTACGAGCAGTACTTC.

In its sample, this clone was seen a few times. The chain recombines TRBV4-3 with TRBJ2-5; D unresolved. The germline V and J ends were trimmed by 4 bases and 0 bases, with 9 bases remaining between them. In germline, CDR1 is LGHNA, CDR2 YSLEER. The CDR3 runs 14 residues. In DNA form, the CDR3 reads TGCGCCAGCAGCCCGTTAGCAGACCAAGAGACCCAGTACTTC. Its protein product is CASSPLADQETQYF.

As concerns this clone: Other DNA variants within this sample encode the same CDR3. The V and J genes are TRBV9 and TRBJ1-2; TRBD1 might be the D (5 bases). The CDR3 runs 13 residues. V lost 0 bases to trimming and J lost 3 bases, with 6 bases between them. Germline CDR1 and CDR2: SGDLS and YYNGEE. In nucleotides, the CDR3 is TGTGCCAGCAGCGTAGAAGGGGACTATGGCTACACCTTC. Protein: CASSVEGDYGYTF.

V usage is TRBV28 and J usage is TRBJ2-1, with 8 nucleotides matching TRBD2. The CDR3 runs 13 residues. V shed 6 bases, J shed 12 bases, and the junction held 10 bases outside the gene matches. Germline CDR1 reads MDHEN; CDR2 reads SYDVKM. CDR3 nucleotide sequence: TGTGCCAGCAGAAACCCCACTAGCGGTTCGCAGTTCTTC. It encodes CASRNPTSGSQFF.

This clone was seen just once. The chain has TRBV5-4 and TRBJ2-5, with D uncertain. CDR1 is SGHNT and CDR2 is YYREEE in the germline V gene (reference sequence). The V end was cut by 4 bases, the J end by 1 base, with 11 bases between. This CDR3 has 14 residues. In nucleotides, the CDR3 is TGTGCCAGCAGCCCACCACTACGCCAAGAGACCCAGTACTTC. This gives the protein CASSPPLRQETQYF. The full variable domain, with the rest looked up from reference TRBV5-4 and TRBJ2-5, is ETGVTQSPTHLIKTRGQQVTLRCSSQSGHNTVSWYQQALGQGPQFIFQYYREEENGRGNFPPRFSGLQFPNYSSELNVNALELDDSALYLCASSPPLRQETQYFGPGTRLLVL.

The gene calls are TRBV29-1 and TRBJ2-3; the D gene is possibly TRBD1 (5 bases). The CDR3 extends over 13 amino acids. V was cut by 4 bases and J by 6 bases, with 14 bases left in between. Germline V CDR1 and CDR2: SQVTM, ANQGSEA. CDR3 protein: CSVVVAAGDTQYF. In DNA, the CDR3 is TGCAGCGTTGTCGTCGCGGCAGGGGATACGCAGTATTTT.

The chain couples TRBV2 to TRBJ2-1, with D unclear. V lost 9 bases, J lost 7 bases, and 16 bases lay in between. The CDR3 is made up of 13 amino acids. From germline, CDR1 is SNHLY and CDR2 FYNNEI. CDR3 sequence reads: CASFPTLQNEQFF. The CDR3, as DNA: TGTGCCAGTTTCCCCACCCTACAGAATGAGCAGTTCTTC.

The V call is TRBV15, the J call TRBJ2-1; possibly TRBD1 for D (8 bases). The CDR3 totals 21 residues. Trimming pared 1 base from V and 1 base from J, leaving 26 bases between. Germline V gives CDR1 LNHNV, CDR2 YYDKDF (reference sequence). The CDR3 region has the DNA TGTGCCACCAGCAGAGCCTTAGGACAGGGCGAGGGAGGGGGGTCCTACAATGAGCAGTTCTTC. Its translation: CATSRALGQGEGGGSYNEQFF.

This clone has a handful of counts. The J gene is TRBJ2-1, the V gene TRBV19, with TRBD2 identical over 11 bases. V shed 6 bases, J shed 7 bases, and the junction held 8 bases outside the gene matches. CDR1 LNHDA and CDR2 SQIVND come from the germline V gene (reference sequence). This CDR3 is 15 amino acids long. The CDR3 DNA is TGTGCCAGTAGGAAGACTAGCGGGATTCGGAATGAGCAGTTCTTC. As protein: CASRKTSGIRNEQFF.

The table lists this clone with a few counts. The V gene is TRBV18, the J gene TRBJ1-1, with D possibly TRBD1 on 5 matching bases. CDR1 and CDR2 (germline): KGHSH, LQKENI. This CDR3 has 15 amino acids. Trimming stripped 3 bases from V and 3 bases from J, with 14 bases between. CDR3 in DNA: TGTGCCAGCTCACCCTACGGACAATCGGACACTGAAGCTTTCTTT. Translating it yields CASSPYGQSDTEAFF.

The CDR3 bases are TGTGCCAGCAGCCTTACCGGGACAGCTAAAGAGACCCAGTACTTC. Protein: CASSLTGTAKETQYF. V and J are TRBV5-6 and TRBJ2-5, with 7 nucleotides matching TRBD1. The CDR3 runs 15 residues. V lost 4 bases and J lost 3; bases outside the gene matches: 9. Germline loops: CDR1 SGHDT, CDR2 YYEEEE.